The present entry profiles one T cell receptor beta chain with its context. The germline V gene encodes CDR1 SNHLY and CDR2 FYNNEI. This CDR3 has 14 residues. V shed 9 bases and J 6 bases; nucleotides not matched to a gene: 9. This sample was included in a study of beta chain features in type 1 diabetes. Reverse transcription of all isolated RNA meant that expressed TCRB transcripts were sequenced. This table comes from immunoSEQ multiplex PCR, and its TCRdb copy is limited to in-frame clones, with some not included. There are around 340,000 clones in the sample; 8% occur only once, and approximately 0.44% lies in the top ten.

This sequence joins TRBV2 and TRBJ2-2; TRBD1 matches at 8 bases. The origin of this receptor is a woman in her late teens or twenties in good health. The sequenced material came from central memory CD4+ T cells from blood. CDR3 loop: CASLPQGASGELFF. CDR3 nucleotides: TGTGCCAGTTTACCCCAGGGGGCCTCCGGGGAGCTGTTTTTT.